Listed below are T cell receptor beta chains from one sample, sequenced in a study of tumor-infiltrating lymphocytes in oesophageal squamous cell carcinoma. TCRdb redid the calling of the reads with MiXCR, one entry per CDR3 protein. The sample includes 11,000 or so distinct CDR3 sequences, roughly 60% seen only once; the top ten take roughly three fifths. The sample was blood. These receptors originate from a female donor with esophageal squamous cell carcinoma. The CDR3 runs from the conserved cysteine through the conserved F or W. A D gene is named only where the DNA matches it firmly. Rows give clone size only sometimes, using once, few, many, or a class for an expanded clone.

d_gene | j_gene | abundance | v_gene | CDR3aa | CDR3nt
NA | TRBJ2-6 | many | TRBV24-1 | CATSDLRGSGANVLTF | TGTGCCACCAGTGATTTGAGGGGTTCTGGGGCCAACGTCCTGACTTTC
TRBD2 | TRBJ2-7 | NA | TRBV12-3/TRBV12-4 | CASSNRGLAGDEQYF | TGTGCCAGCAGCAATCGGGGACTAGCGGGAGATGAGCAGTACTTC
NA | TRBJ2-7 | NA | TRBV6-6 | CASSWLGGTYEQYF | TGTGCCAGCAGTTGGCTGGGGGGAACCTACGAGCAGTACTTC
NA | TRBJ2-7 | few | TRBV7-6 | CASSFGGISYEQYF | TGTGCCAGCAGCTTTGGGGGGATCTCCTACGAGCAGTACTTC
TRBD1 | TRBJ2-7 | NA | TRBV7-6 | CASSFVRGQNEQYF | TGTGCCAGCAGCTTTGTCAGGGGGCAGAACGAGCAGTACTTC
NA | TRBJ2-7 | NA | TRBV7-2 | CASSLSIYEQYF | TGTGCCAGCAGCTTGTCGATATACGAGCAGTACTTC
NA | TRBJ2-3 | NA | TRBV7-3 | CASSSFQGDTQYF | TGTGCCAGCAGCTCCTTCCAGGGCGATACGCAGTATTTT
TRBD2 | TRBJ2-7 | few | TRBV12-3/TRBV12-4 | CASSSGTSGDNEQYF | TGTGCCAGCAGTTCCGGGACTAGCGGAGACAATGAGCAGTACTTC
TRBD2 | TRBJ2-5 | few | TRBV7-7 | CASSVGLVEETQYF | TGTGCTAGCAGCGTCGGACTAGTAGAGGAGACCCAGTACTTC
NA | TRBJ2-1 | few | TRBV10-1 | CASSESISTNEQFF | TGCGCCAGCAGTGAGTCGATCTCTACCAATGAGCAGTTCTTC
TRBD1 | TRBJ2-1 | NA | TRBV7-6 | CASSLGTTGWNEQFF | TGTGCCAGCAGCTTAGGGACGACAGGGTGGAATGAGCAGTTCTTC
TRBD2 | TRBJ2-7 | NA | TRBV7-2 | CASSFYQRGDEQYF | TGTGCCAGCTCCTTTTATCAGCGGGGCGACGAGCAGTACTTC
TRBD2 | TRBJ2-7 | once | TRBV7-2 | CASSHTGTSVYNEQYF | TGTGCCAGCAGCCATACCGGGACTAGCGTTTACAATGAGCAGTACTTC
NA | TRBJ2-3 | NA | TRBV24-1 | CATQMGNADTQYF | TGTGCCACCCAGATGGGGAACGCAGATACGCAGTATTTT
TRBD2 | TRBJ2-3 | NA | TRBV7-2 | CASSLGREGLNTQYF | TGTGCCAGCAGCTTAGGACGGGAGGGCCTAAATACGCAGTATTTT
NA | TRBJ2-5 | NA | TRBV5-1 | CASSLGQWVQETQYF | TGCGCCAGCAGCTTGGGACAGTGGGTACAAGAGACCCAGTACTTC
NA | TRBJ2-7 | NA | TRBV7-5 | CISVPLRRDRGEQYF | NA
NA | TRBJ2-7 | NA | TRBV7-3 | CASSLVGKGEQYF | TGTGCCAGCAGCTTAGTAGGGAAAGGGGAGCAGTACTTC
NA | TRBJ2-7 | NA | TRBV6-6 | CASSYSATYSYEQYF | TGTGCCAGCAGTTACTCGGCTACCTATTCCTACGAGCAGTACTTC
TRBD2 | TRBJ2-7 | few | TRBV5-4 | CASSLIAGGPYEQYF | TGTGCCAGCAGCTTAATAGCGGGAGGGCCTTACGAGCAGTACTTC
NA | TRBJ2-3 | few | TRBV10-1 | CASSGVGGAITDTQYF | TGCGCCAGCAGTGGTGTTGGAGGGGCGATCACAGATACGCAGTATTTT
NA | TRBJ2-1 | NA | TRBV10-2 | CASSSVGEQFF | TGCGCCAGCAGCAGTGTGGGGGAGCAGTTCTTC
TRBD1 | TRBJ2-6 | NA | TRBV24-1 | CATSRPAGGSGANVLTF | TGTGCCACCAGCAGGCCGGCAGGGGGCTCTGGGGCCAACGTCCTGACTTTC
NA | TRBJ2-1 | few | TRBV7-6 | CASSQGGDEQFF | TGTGCCAGCAGCCAGGGGGGGGATGAGCAGTTCTTC
TRBD1 | TRBJ1-6 | NA | TRBV5-6 | CASSRNPQTGSYNSPLHF | TGTGCCAGCAGCCGCAATCCTCAGACAGGGTCTTATAATTCACCCCTCCACTTT
NA | TRBJ2-7 | NA | TRBV12-3/TRBV12-4 | CASSFFSSGPTYEQYF | TGTGCCAGCAGTTTTTTTTCCTCCGGTCCTACCTACGAGCAGTACTTC
TRBD1 | TRBJ2-7 | NA | TRBV6-5 | CASSYSYPGQLNSPLHF | TGTGCCAGCAGTTACTCGTATCCGGGACAGCTTAATTCACCCCTCCACTTC
NA | TRBJ2-6 | NA | TRBV7-8 | CASSLRGLDFSGANVLTF | TGTGCCAGCAGCTTACGAGGGCTGGATTTTTCTGGGGCCAACGTCCTGACTTTC
TRBD1 | TRBJ2-7 | NA | TRBV5-1 | CASSLGDRGHEQYF | TGCGCCAGCAGCTTGGGGGACAGGGGTCACGAGCAGTACTTC
NA | TRBJ2-7 | NA | TRBV5-1 | CASSSYGYEQYF | TGCGCCAGCAGCTCCTACGGGTACGAGCAGTACTTC
TRBD2 | TRBJ2-3 | NA | TRBV7-2 | CASSPPLAGTDTQYF | TGTGCCAGCAGCCCGCCCCTAGCGGGGACAGATACGCAGTATTTT
TRBD2 | TRBJ2-1 | once | TRBV12-3/TRBV12-4 | CASSSQLAGVGEQFF | TGTGCCAGCAGCTCTCAGCTAGCGGGAGTGGGTGAGCAGTTCTTC
NA | TRBJ2-1 | NA | TRBV28 | CASSLGGPNEQFF | TGTGCCAGCAGTTTGGGGGGTCCCAATGAGCAGTTCTTC
TRBD2 | TRBJ2-5 | few | TRBV7-2 | CASSLAWLAGQETQYF | TGTGCCAGCAGCTTAGCGTGGCTAGCGGGTCAAGAGACCCAGTACTTC
TRBD1 | TRBJ2-3 | NA | TRBV7-3 | CASSLTQGASEDTQYF | TGTGCCAGCAGCTTAACCCAGGGGGCTTCTGAAGATACGCAGTATTTT
TRBD1 | TRBJ2-7 | NA | TRBV7-9 | CASSSRRGLTGSHYEQYF | TGTGCCAGCAGTTCCCGCCGAGGACTGACAGGGTCGCACTACGAGCAGTACTTC
NA | TRBJ2-2 | few | TRBV7-9 | CASSLAGYTGELFF | TGTGCCAGCAGCTTAGCAGGGTACACCGGGGAGCTGTTTTTT
NA | TRBJ2-7 | few | TRBV7-7 | CASSLDTGYEQYF | TGTGCTAGCAGCTTAGATACGGGGTACGAGCAGTACTTC
NA | TRBJ1-5 | NA | TRBV7-8 | CASSLEEQGQPQHF | TGTGCCAGCAGCTTAGAAGAACAGGGTCAGCCCCAGCATTTT
NA | TRBJ1-2 | NA | TRBV6-1 | CASSESRWGQGYGYTF | TGTGCCAGCAGTGAATCCCGGTGGGGCCAGGGGTATGGCTACACCTTC
TRBD2 | TRBJ2-1 | many | TRBV7-9 | CASSPRTSGRNVEQFF | TGTGCCAGCAGCCCGCGGACTAGCGGGAGGAATGTTGAGCAGTTCTTC
NA | TRBJ2-5 | NA | TRBV7-2 | CASSLGVGETQYF | TGTGCCAGCAGCTTAGGGGTCGGAGAGACCCAGTACTTC
TRBD2 | TRBJ2-1 | few | TRBV7-2 | CASSLGAGGRHHNEQFF | TGTGCCAGCAGCTTAGGAGCGGGAGGGCGCCATCACAATGAGCAGTTCTTC
TRBD2 | TRBJ2-6 | few | TRBV7-9 | CASSLGASGISGANVLTF | TGTGCCAGCAGCTTAGGGGCTAGCGGGATCTCTGGGGCCAACGTCCTGACTTTC
NA | TRBJ2-5 | once | TRBV7-2 | CASSMGGPETQYF | TGTGCCAGCAGCATGGGGGGCCCAGAGACCCAGTACTTC
NA | TRBJ2-1 | NA | TRBV19 | CASSIRGEGSNEQFF | TGTGCCAGTAGTATCAGGGGGGAGGGCAGCAATGAGCAGTTCTTC
TRBD2 | TRBJ2-7 | few | TRBV7-8 | CASSLVAGGLEQYF | TGTGCCAGCAGCTTAGTAGCGGGAGGGCTTGAGCAGTACTTC
NA | TRBJ2-1 | once | TRBV10-2 | CASRAQLMNTEAFF | TGCGCCAGCAGGGCACAGCTTATGAACACTGAAGCTTTCTTC
TRBD2 | TRBJ2-4 | NA | TRBV27 | CASSLLAGKNIQYF | TGTGCCAGCAGTTTGCTAGCGGGGAAAAACATTCAGTACTTC
NA | TRBJ2-5 | many | TRBV28 | CASQDELAFNEQYF | TGTGCCAGCCAGGATGAGCTAGCGTTCAATGAGCAGTACTTC
TRBD2 | TRBJ2-5 | NA | TRBV7-6 | CASSLGAGGNQETQYF | TGTGCCAGCAGCTTAGGAGCGGGGGGGAATCAAGAGACCCAGTACTTC
NA | TRBJ2-7 | few | TRBV15 | CATSRVGGEEQYF | TGTGCCACCAGCAGAGTGGGGGGAGAAGAGCAGTACTTC
TRBD2 | TRBJ2-7 | NA | TRBV7-6 | CASSPLAGASQYF | TGTGCCAGCTCCCCCTTAGCGGGAGCGTCGCAGTACTTC
TRBD1 | TRBJ2-3 | NA | TRBV7-6 | CASSPGTGVFRDTQYF | TGTGCCAGCAGCCCTGGGACAGGGGTATTTAGAGATACGCAGTATTTT